These T cell receptor beta chains were read from a single sample in a study of early T cells in non-severe SARS-CoV-2 infection. TCRdb recomputed calls from the 5' RACE reads with MiXCR, one row per CDR3 protein. The sample consists of 84,000 or so distinct CDR3 sequences, 14% to 15% of them appearing once. The sequenced sample consisted of whole blood. The receptors here all came from an adult who was a healthcare worker with PCR-confirmed SARS-CoV-2 infection or an uninfected control (not recorded which). Both conserved end residues are part of each CDR3. Each record gives: V gene, D gene, clone size, J gene, CDR3 DNA, CDR3 protein. D genes are given only for firm matches. Rows may omit the clone size; those that give it use once, few, many or a size class.

v_gene: TRBV27
d_gene: NA
abundance: few
j_gene: TRBJ2-1
CDR3nt: TGTGCCAGCAGCCTCTACAGGTCCTACAATGAGCAGTTCTTC
CDR3aa: CASSLYRSYNEQFF

v_gene: TRBV6-1
d_gene: NA
abundance: NA
j_gene: TRBJ2-3
CDR3nt: TGTGCCAGCAGTGCGACGGGGGCCCACACAGATACGCAGTATTTT
CDR3aa: CASSATGAHTDTQYF

v_gene: TRBV29-1
d_gene: NA
abundance: few
j_gene: TRBJ1-1
CDR3nt: TGCAGCGCATGGACAGCCGGCACTGAAGCTTTCTTT
CDR3aa: CSAWTAGTEAFF

v_gene: TRBV10-3
d_gene: NA
abundance: many
j_gene: TRBJ1-5
CDR3nt: TGTGCCATCAGTGGGGACTCCTGGAATCAGCCCCAGCATTTT
CDR3aa: CAISGDSWNQPQHF

v_gene: TRBV20-1
d_gene: NA
abundance: few
j_gene: TRBJ2-3
CDR3nt: TGCAGTGCTCGGCTGCCCAGGGTCCAATTAGATACGCAGTATTTT
CDR3aa: CSARLPRVQLDTQYF

v_gene: TRBV5-1
d_gene: NA
abundance: NA
j_gene: TRBJ1-1
CDR3nt: TGCGCCAGCAGCAGGGAAATGAACACTGAAGCCTTCTTT
CDR3aa: CASSREMNTEAFF

v_gene: TRBV28
d_gene: NA
abundance: many
j_gene: TRBJ1-2
CDR3nt: TGTGCCAGCAGTGGCCCATATGGCTACACCTTC
CDR3aa: CASSGPYGYTF

v_gene: TRBV7-2
d_gene: NA
abundance: many
j_gene: TRBJ1-1
CDR3nt: TGTGCCAGCAGCCTCAGCATGAACACTGAAGCTTTCTTT
CDR3aa: CASSLSMNTEAFF

v_gene: TRBV7-9
d_gene: TRBD1
abundance: NA
j_gene: TRBJ1-5
CDR3nt: TGTGCCAGCAGCCAAGGGACAGGGCTCTTTAGCAATCAGCCCCAGCATTTT
CDR3aa: CASSQGTGLFSNQPQHF

v_gene: TRBV15
d_gene: NA
abundance: once
j_gene: TRBJ2-7
CDR3nt: TGTGCCACCAGCAGAGATACAACCTTCTCCTACGAGCAGTACTTC
CDR3aa: CATSRDTTFSYEQYF

v_gene: TRBV18
d_gene: NA
abundance: few
j_gene: TRBJ2-5
CDR3nt: TGTGCCAGCTCACCACAATCAGAGACCCAGTACTTC
CDR3aa: CASSPQSETQYF

v_gene: TRBV5-1
d_gene: NA
abundance: NA
j_gene: TRBJ1-2
CDR3nt: TGCGCCAGCAGCCGGAGCAGCAGCTATGGCTACACCTTC
CDR3aa: CASSRSSSYGYTF

v_gene: TRBV7-2
d_gene: TRBD1
abundance: few
j_gene: TRBJ1-2
CDR3nt: TGTGCCAGCAGCTTTGGGCTCGTGGGGACAGGGAGGGGCTACACCTTC
CDR3aa: CASSFGLVGTGRGYTF

v_gene: TRBV7-2
d_gene: NA
abundance: many
j_gene: TRBJ1-2
CDR3nt: TGTGCCAGCAGCCGATCGGACAGCAACTTAAATGGCTACACCTTC
CDR3aa: CASSRSDSNLNGYTF

v_gene: TRBV7-2
d_gene: NA
abundance: NA
j_gene: TRBJ1-1
CDR3nt: TGTGCCAGCAGCTTCCAATTTGCTGAAGCTTTCTTT
CDR3aa: CASSFQFAEAFF

v_gene: TRBV4-1
d_gene: NA
abundance: NA
j_gene: TRBJ1-6
CDR3nt: TGCGCCAGCAGCCAAGAATGGAACCCAGATTCACCCCTCCACTTT
CDR3aa: CASSQEWNPDSPLHF

v_gene: TRBV28
d_gene: NA
abundance: NA
j_gene: TRBJ1-2
CDR3nt: TGTGCCAGCAGTTTTGGTTCTAACTATGGCTACACCTTC
CDR3aa: CASSFGSNYGYTF

v_gene: TRBV7-9
d_gene: TRBD1
abundance: NA
j_gene: TRBJ1-2
CDR3nt: TGTGCCAGCAGCTTAGAAGGGGGCCAGGCCTATGGCTACACCTTC
CDR3aa: CASSLEGGQAYGYTF

v_gene: TRBV12-5
d_gene: NA
abundance: NA
j_gene: TRBJ1-6
CDR3nt: TGTGCTAGTGGTTTGGCCCCCAATTCACCCCTCCACTTT
CDR3aa: CASGLAPNSPLHF

v_gene: TRBV28
d_gene: NA
abundance: many
j_gene: TRBJ1-2
CDR3nt: TGTGCCAGCGATTACCAGGGGAAGGATGGCTACACCTTC
CDR3aa: CASDYQGKDGYTF

v_gene: TRBV6-1
d_gene: NA
abundance: many
j_gene: TRBJ1-5
CDR3nt: TGTGCCAGCACCCTCGAGTTAGGTAATCAGCCCCAGCATTTT
CDR3aa: CASTLELGNQPQHF

v_gene: TRBV28
d_gene: NA
abundance: many
j_gene: TRBJ1-1
CDR3nt: TGTGCCAGCAGTTACTCAGGGACTGAAGCTTTCTTT
CDR3aa: CASSYSGTEAFF

v_gene: TRBV11-2
d_gene: NA
abundance: few
j_gene: TRBJ2-3
CDR3nt: TGTGCCAGCAGCTTAGATTCGTCAGCGCACACAGATACGCAGTATTTT
CDR3aa: CASSLDSSAHTDTQYF

v_gene: TRBV11-2
d_gene: NA
abundance: few
j_gene: TRBJ2-3
CDR3nt: TGTGCCAGCAGCTTAGCGGTTAGCACAGATACGCAGTATTTT
CDR3aa: CASSLAVSTDTQYF

v_gene: TRBV10-2
d_gene: NA
abundance: many
j_gene: TRBJ2-7
CDR3nt: TGCGCCAGCAGTGCGGGGGCCGGAAAGGGCGAGCAGTACTTC
CDR3aa: CASSAGAGKGEQYF

v_gene: TRBV12-3/TRBV12-4
d_gene: TRBD1
abundance: many
j_gene: TRBJ2-5
CDR3nt: TGTGCCAGCAGCTTAGAGGGGGCGGAGACCCAGTACTTC
CDR3aa: CASSLEGAETQYF

v_gene: TRBV7-9
d_gene: TRBD1
abundance: many
j_gene: TRBJ1-5
CDR3nt: TGTGCCAGCAGCTTAGCCGACAGGGGAGATAATCAGCCCCAGCATTTT
CDR3aa: CASSLADRGDNQPQHF

v_gene: TRBV25-1
d_gene: NA
abundance: once
j_gene: TRBJ2-1
CDR3nt: TGTGCCAGCACTTGGCAGGGGGGTGAGCAGTTCTTC
CDR3aa: CASTWQGGEQFF

v_gene: TRBV20-1
d_gene: NA
abundance: NA
j_gene: TRBJ2-5
CDR3nt: TGCAGTGCTAGTAGGGGTCGGGAGCCTCAAGAGACCCAGTACTTC
CDR3aa: CSASRGREPQETQYF

v_gene: TRBV6-5
d_gene: NA
abundance: few
j_gene: TRBJ1-4
CDR3nt: TGTGCCAGCAGTTACTCAGGGGAAACTAATGAAAAACTGTTTTTT
CDR3aa: CASSYSGETNEKLFF

v_gene: TRBV25-1
d_gene: TRBD1
abundance: few
j_gene: TRBJ1-2
CDR3nt: TGTGCCAGCAGTGGGACAGGGGCCTATGGCTACACCTTC
CDR3aa: CASSGTGAYGYTF

v_gene: TRBV9
d_gene: NA
abundance: many
j_gene: TRBJ2-7
CDR3nt: TGTGCCAGCAGCAGCAGCCTCTCCTACGAGCAGTACTTC
CDR3aa: CASSSSLSYEQYF

v_gene: TRBV28
d_gene: NA
abundance: many
j_gene: TRBJ1-2
CDR3nt: TGTGCCAGCAGTTCGTCAGCGCTCTATGGCTACACCTTC
CDR3aa: CASSSSALYGYTF

v_gene: TRBV5-4
d_gene: NA
abundance: few
j_gene: TRBJ2-2
CDR3nt: TGTGCCAGCAGCTTGGTGTACAACACCGGGGAGCTGTTTTTT
CDR3aa: CASSLVYNTGELFF

v_gene: TRBV5-1
d_gene: NA
abundance: few
j_gene: TRBJ2-3
CDR3nt: TGCGCCAGCAGCTTCTACCCCTTAGGACAGACAGATACGCAGTATTTT
CDR3aa: CASSFYPLGQTDTQYF

v_gene: TRBV5-8
d_gene: TRBD1
abundance: NA
j_gene: TRBJ2-7
CDR3nt: TGTGCCAGCAGCAACGGACAGGGTCGCAGCGAGCAGTACTTC
CDR3aa: CASSNGQGRSEQYF

v_gene: TRBV7-2
d_gene: TRBD2
abundance: few
j_gene: TRBJ2-3
CDR3nt: TGTGCCAGCAGCTTAGGCCTAGCGGTCGGCACAGATACGCAGTATTTT
CDR3aa: CASSLGLAVGTDTQYF

v_gene: TRBV29-1
d_gene: NA
abundance: many
j_gene: TRBJ1-3
CDR3nt: TGCAGCGTTGTCCTCCAAAGGGGATCTGGAAACACCATATATTTT
CDR3aa: CSVVLQRGSGNTIYF

v_gene: TRBV5-1
d_gene: TRBD1
abundance: few
j_gene: TRBJ2-7
CDR3nt: TGCGCCAGCAGCTTGGCCCGGGACAGGCCCTACGAGCAGTACTTC
CDR3aa: CASSLARDRPYEQYF

v_gene: TRBV27
d_gene: TRBD2
abundance: NA
j_gene: TRBJ2-3
CDR3nt: TGTGCCAGCAGTCGGCTAGCGGGGGGACCTGATACGCAGTATTTT
CDR3aa: CASSRLAGGPDTQYF

v_gene: TRBV7-2
d_gene: NA
abundance: NA
j_gene: TRBJ2-3
CDR3nt: TGTGCCAGCAGCTTGGACCGGACCAGCACAGATACGCAGTATTTT
CDR3aa: CASSLDRTSTDTQYF

v_gene: TRBV29-1
d_gene: NA
abundance: few
j_gene: TRBJ2-3
CDR3nt: TGCAGCGTTGAAGATTGGACGACAGATACGCAGTATTTT
CDR3aa: CSVEDWTTDTQYF

v_gene: TRBV29-1
d_gene: TRBD1
abundance: few
j_gene: TRBJ2-3
CDR3nt: TGCAGCGTTGCCGACAGGGGAATTTTAGATACGCAGTATTTT
CDR3aa: CSVADRGILDTQYF

v_gene: TRBV20-1
d_gene: NA
abundance: NA
j_gene: TRBJ2-5
CDR3nt: TGCAGTGCTCCACTTCTAGGGGGGGAGACCCAGTACTTC
CDR3aa: CSAPLLGGETQYF

v_gene: TRBV10-3
d_gene: NA
abundance: few
j_gene: TRBJ2-5
CDR3nt: TGTGCCATCAGTGGAGGAGGGCAGCGCCAAGAGACCCAGTACTTC
CDR3aa: CAISGGGQRQETQYF

v_gene: TRBV2
d_gene: TRBD1
abundance: once
j_gene: TRBJ2-7
CDR3nt: TGTGCCAGCAGTGATGACAGGGAACAGGATGAGCAGTACTTC
CDR3aa: CASSDDREQDEQYF

v_gene: TRBV5-1
d_gene: NA
abundance: few
j_gene: TRBJ2-3
CDR3nt: TGCGCCAGCAGCACTAAGGGACCCCTAGATACGCAGTATTTT
CDR3aa: CASSTKGPLDTQYF

v_gene: TRBV29-1
d_gene: NA
abundance: few
j_gene: TRBJ2-7
CDR3nt: TGCAGCGTTGAAGATCTGGGAGCAGGCTACGAGCAGTACTTC
CDR3aa: CSVEDLGAGYEQYF

v_gene: TRBV20-1
d_gene: NA
abundance: NA
j_gene: TRBJ1-6
CDR3nt: TGCAGTGCCCCGGGACCGGACTTCGGTACCCTCCACTTT
CDR3aa: CSAPGPDFGTLHF